The rows below give T cell receptor beta chains drawn from one sample of a study of identical twins. TCRdb itself ran the 5' RACE reads through MiXCR, one entry per CDR3 protein. Of roughly 1.6 million distinct CDR3 sequences in the sample, under 35% were seen once. Sequencing was performed on cord blood. Receptor source: a newborn girl in good health. CDR3s include the opening cysteine and the closing phenylalanine or tryptophan. The D gene is left open where the match is weak. Size tells how often a clone was seen (once, few, many) or the class of an expanded clone, and some rows leave it out.

TGTGCCAGCAGCTTGGTGGACAGTGAAAAACTGTTTTTT	CASSLVDSEKLFF	-	TRBV5-5	TRBJ1-4	few
TGTGCCAGCAGTTACTCGGGGACAGGGTCCTACAATGAGCAGTACTTC	CASSYSGTGSYNEQYF	TRBD1	TRBV6-5	TRBJ2-7	few
TGCAGTGCTACGGGCCGGACTTATGGCTACACCTTC	CSATGRTYGYTF	-	TRBV20-1	TRBJ1-2	many
TGCAGTGCTAGAAGGGGAGGGGTAAATGAAAAACTGTTTTTT	CSARRGGVNEKLFF	-	TRBV20-1	TRBJ1-4	-
TGTGCCATCAGTGGATCCGGCCAGGGCTACGAGCAGTACTTC	CAISGSGQGYEQYF	-	TRBV10-3	TRBJ2-7	-
TGTGCCAGCAGTCCCCTTTATTATATGAAGATGGGGGCAGGGAAGTACAATGAGCAGTTCTTC	CASSPLYYMKMGAGKYNEQFF	-	TRBV12-3/TRBV12-4	TRBJ2-1	few
TGCAGTGCTCGTCCCGGCAGGGGAAGATCACCCCTCCACTTT	CSARPGRGRSPLHF	-	TRBV20-1	TRBJ1-6	-
TGTGCCAGCAGCTCTCGGACTAGAGCCAAAAACATTCAGTACTTC	CASSSRTRAKNIQYF	TRBD2	TRBV5-8	TRBJ2-4	few
TGCAGTGCTAATACAGCATATAACTATGGCTACACCTTC	CSANTAYNYGYTF	-	TRBV20-1	TRBJ1-2	-
TGTGCCAGCAGCCAAGACGAGCGGGGTGTCTACGAGCAGTACTTC	CASSQDERGVYEQYF	TRBD2	TRBV4-2	TRBJ2-7	-
TGTGCCAGCAGCCAAGAGGTAGGGCGCCTTAATGAAAAACTGTTTTTT	CASSQEVGRLNEKLFF	-	TRBV4-2	TRBJ1-4	few
TGTGCCAGCAGTCCCCCACCGGGACCAGTTCGTCTCGAGCAGTACTTC	CASSPPPGPVRLEQYF	-	TRBV6-2/TRBV6-3	TRBJ2-7	many
TGCGCCAGCAGCCACCCCATGGGGGCAACTAATGAAAAACTGTTTTTT	CASSHPMGATNEKLFF	-	TRBV4-1	TRBJ1-4	once
TGCAGCGTTGCACAGGGGACCTCTGGGGCCAACGTCCTGACTTTC	CSVAQGTSGANVLTF	TRBD1	TRBV29-1	TRBJ2-6	-
TGTGCCAGCAGCCCTTCTCCCGGGACAGGGGCCTCACCCCTCCACTTT	CASSPSPGTGASPLHF	TRBD1	TRBV3-1	TRBJ1-6	-
TGTGCCAGCAGCTTAGGAGGGGGGCTCCCGCATGGCTACACCTTC	CASSLGGGLPHGYTF	-	TRBV7-2	TRBJ1-2	-
TGTGCCAGCAGTTACTCGACGGGACAGGTCCGGGAAACCCAGTACTTC	CASSYSTGQVRETQYF	TRBD1	TRBV6-2/TRBV6-3	TRBJ2-4	-
TGCAGTGCTACTGAGTCCTACGAGCAGTACTTC	CSATESYEQYF	-	TRBV20-1	TRBJ2-7	many
TGTGCCAGCAGCCGCATACAAAACACTGAAGCTTTCTTT	CASSRIQNTEAFF	-	TRBV7-9	TRBJ1-1	-
TGCGCCAGCAGCACAACAGGGGGCACCGCAACTAATGAAAAACTGTTTTTT	CASSTTGGTATNEKLFF	TRBD1	TRBV5-1	TRBJ1-4	-
TGTGCCAGCAGTGAACTAGCGGGGGCCGTAGTCTACAATGAGCAGTTCTTC	CASSELAGAVVYNEQFF	TRBD2	TRBV2	TRBJ2-1	-
TGTGCCAGCAGTTCCACGTACCAAGAGACCCAGTACTTC	CASSSTYQETQYF	-	TRBV5-4	TRBJ2-5	many
TGTGCCAGCAGCTTGCCTATTTCCACAGATACGCAGTATTTT	CASSLPISTDTQYF	-	TRBV5-5	TRBJ2-3	-
TGTGCCAGCAGCCCCGTCGACAGGGTTGAGCAGTTCTTC	CASSPVDRVEQFF	TRBD1	TRBV12-3/TRBV12-4	TRBJ2-1	-
TGTGCCAGCACGGTAAACGGACAGCTTGACACAGATACGCAGTATTTT	CASTVNGQLDTDTQYF	-	TRBV11-2	TRBJ2-3	-
TGTGCCAGCAGCTTAGGGGGATCAGGGTTTGAAAAACTGTTTTTT	CASSLGGSGFEKLFF	-	TRBV11-2	TRBJ1-4	few
TGTGCCAGCAGCCCGAAGCAAGGGACTAGCGGGGGGCAGGGTGTCTACAATGAGCAGTTCTTC	CASSPKQGTSGGQGVYNEQFF	TRBD2	TRBV4-2	TRBJ2-1	-
TGTGCCAGCAGCTTGGGCCGGGACAACACAGATACGCAGTATTTT	CASSLGRDNTDTQYF	-	TRBV5-6	TRBJ2-3	-